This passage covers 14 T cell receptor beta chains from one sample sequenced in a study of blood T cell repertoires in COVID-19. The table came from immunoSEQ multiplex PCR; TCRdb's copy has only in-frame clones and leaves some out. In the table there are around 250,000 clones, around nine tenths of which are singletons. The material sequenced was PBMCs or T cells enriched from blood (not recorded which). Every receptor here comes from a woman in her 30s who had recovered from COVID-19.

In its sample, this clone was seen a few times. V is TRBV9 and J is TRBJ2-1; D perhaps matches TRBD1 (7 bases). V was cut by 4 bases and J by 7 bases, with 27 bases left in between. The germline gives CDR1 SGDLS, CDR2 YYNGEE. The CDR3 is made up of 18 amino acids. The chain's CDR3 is CASSPSPKLQGRINEQFF. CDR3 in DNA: TGTGCCAGCAGCCCCTCCCCAAAGCTACAGGGGAGGATTAATGAGCAGTTCTTC.

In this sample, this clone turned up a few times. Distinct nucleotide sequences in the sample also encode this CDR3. This chain's CDR3 is CASSSGQGNTGELFF. CDR3 in DNA: TGTGCCAGCAGTTCGGGACAGGGGAACACCGGGGAGCTGTTTTTT. The V call is TRBV28, the J call TRBJ2-2; 9 bases agree with TRBD1. Germline CDR1 and CDR2: MDHEN and SYDVKM. With 4 bases clipped from V and 1 base from J, the junction kept 1 base outside the gene matches. This CDR3 has 15 amino acids.

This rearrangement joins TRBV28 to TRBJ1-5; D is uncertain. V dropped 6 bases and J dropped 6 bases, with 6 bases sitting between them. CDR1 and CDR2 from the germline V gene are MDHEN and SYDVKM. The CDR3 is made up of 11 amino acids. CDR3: CASSVSQPQHF. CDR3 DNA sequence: TGTGCCAGCAGCGTCAGTCAGCCCCAGCATTTT.

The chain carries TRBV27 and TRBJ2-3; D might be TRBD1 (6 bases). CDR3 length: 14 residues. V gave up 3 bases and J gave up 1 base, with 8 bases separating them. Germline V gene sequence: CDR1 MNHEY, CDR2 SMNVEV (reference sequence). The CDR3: CASSFRQGTDTQYF. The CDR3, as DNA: TGTGCCAGCAGTTTTCGACAGGGCACAGATACGCAGTATTTT.

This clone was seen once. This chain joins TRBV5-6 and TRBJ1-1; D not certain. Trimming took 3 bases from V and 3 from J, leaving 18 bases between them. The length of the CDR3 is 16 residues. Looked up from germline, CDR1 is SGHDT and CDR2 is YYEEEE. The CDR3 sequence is CASSYEFQTLDTEAFF. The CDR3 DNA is TGTGCCAGCAGCTACGAGTTCCAGACTTTGGACACTGAAGCTTTCTTT. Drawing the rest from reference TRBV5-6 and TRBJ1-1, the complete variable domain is DAGVTQSPTHLIKTRGQQVTLRCSPKSGHDTVSWYQQALGQGPQFIFQYYEEEERQRGNFPDRFSGHQFPNYSSELNVNALLLGDSALYLCASSYEFQTLDTEAFFGQGTRLTVV.

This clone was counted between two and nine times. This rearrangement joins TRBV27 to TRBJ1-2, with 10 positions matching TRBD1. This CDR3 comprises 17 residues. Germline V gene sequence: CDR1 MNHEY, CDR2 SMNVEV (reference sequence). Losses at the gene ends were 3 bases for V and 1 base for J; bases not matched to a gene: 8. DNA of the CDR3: TGTGCCAGCAGTTTCACCCTTAGGACAGGGGGTAACTATGGCTACACCTTC. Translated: CASSFTLRTGGNYGYTF.

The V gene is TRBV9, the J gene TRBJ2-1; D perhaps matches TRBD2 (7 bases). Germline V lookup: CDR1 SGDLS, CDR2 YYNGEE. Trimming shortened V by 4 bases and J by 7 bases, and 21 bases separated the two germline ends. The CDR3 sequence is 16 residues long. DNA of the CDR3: TGTGCCAGCAGCCTCCAGGGGACTACGGGTACGAATGAGCAGTTCTTC. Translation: CASSLQGTTGTNEQFF. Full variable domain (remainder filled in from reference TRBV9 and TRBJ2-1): DSGVTQTPKHLITATGQRVTLRCSPRSGDLSVYWYQQSLDQGLQFLIQYYNGEERAKGNILERFSAQQFPDLHSELNLSSLELGDSALYFCASSLQGTTGTNEQFFGPGTRLTVL.

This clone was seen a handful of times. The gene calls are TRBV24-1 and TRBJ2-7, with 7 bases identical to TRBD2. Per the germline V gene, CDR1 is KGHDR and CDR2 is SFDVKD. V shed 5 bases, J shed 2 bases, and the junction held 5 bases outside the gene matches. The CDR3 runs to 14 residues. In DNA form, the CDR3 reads TGTGCCACCAGTGGGCTAGCGGATCCCTACGAGCAGTACTTC. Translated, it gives CATSGLADPYEQYF.

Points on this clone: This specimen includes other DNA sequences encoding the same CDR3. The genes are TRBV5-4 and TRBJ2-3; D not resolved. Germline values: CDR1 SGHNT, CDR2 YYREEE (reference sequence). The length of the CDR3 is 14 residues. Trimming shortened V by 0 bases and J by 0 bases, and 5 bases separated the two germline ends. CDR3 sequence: CASSLAGSTDTQYF. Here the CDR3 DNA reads TGTGCCAGCAGCTTGGCCGGTAGCACAGATACGCAGTATTTT.

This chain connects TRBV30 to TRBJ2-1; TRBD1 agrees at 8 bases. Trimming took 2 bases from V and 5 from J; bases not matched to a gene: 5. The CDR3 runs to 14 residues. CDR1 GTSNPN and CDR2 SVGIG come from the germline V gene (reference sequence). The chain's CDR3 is CAWSQTGANNEQFF. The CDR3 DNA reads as TGTGCCTGGAGTCAGACAGGGGCTAACAATGAGCAGTTCTTC. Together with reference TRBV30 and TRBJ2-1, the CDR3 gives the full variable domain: SQTIHQWPATLVQPVGSPLSLECTVEGTSNPNLYWYRQAAGRGLQLLFYSVGIGQISSEVPQNLSASRPQDRQFILSSKKLLLSDSGFYLCAWSQTGANNEQFFGPGTRLTVL.

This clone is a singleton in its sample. CDR3 nucleotide sequence: TGTGCCAGCAGCTTAGGACAGGGGGATGGCTACACCTTC. Encoded protein: CASSLGQGDGYTF. The chain recombines TRBV7-8 with TRBJ1-2, with 9 nucleotides matching TRBD1. With 1 base clipped from V and 6 bases from J, the junction kept 0 bases outside the gene matches. Germline lookup yields CDR1 SGHVS and CDR2 FQNEAQ. The CDR3 contains 13 residues.

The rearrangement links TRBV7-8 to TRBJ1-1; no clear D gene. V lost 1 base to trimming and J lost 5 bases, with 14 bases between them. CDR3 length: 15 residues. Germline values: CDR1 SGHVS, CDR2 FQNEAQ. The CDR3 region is CASSLVYRFGTEAFF. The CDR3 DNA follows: TGTGCCAGCAGCTTAGTGTATAGATTCGGGACTGAAGCTTTCTTT.

CDR3 residues: CAISQTTDTQYF. In DNA, the CDR3 is TGTGCCATCAGTCAGACAACAGATACGCAGTATTTT. This chain joins TRBV10-3 and TRBJ2-3; D unresolved. V was shortened by 5 bases and J by 3 bases, with 6 bases between the two germline ends. Germline V lookup: CDR1 ENHRY, CDR2 SYGVKD. CDR3 length equals 12 residues.

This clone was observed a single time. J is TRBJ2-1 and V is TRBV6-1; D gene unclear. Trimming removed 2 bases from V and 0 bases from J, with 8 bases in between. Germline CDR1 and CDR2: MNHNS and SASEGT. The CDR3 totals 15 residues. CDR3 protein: CASSERAGSYNEQFF. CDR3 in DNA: TGTGCCAGCAGTGAACGCGCAGGCTCCTACAATGAGCAGTTCTTC.